This passage covers 26 T cell receptor beta chains from one sample sequenced in a study of shared clonotypes between healthy human individuals. Produced via immunoSEQ multiplex PCR; TCRdb's table is partial and in-frame only. The data contain roughly 2.2 million clones, about 90% of them seen just once; the ten biggest clones take up around 0.4%. The sample was naive CD4+ T cells from PBMCs. The subset: CD45RA+ positively selected. These receptors all come from a man younger than 30 in good health. Some clones in this sample may be carry-over from other donors' samples.

This sequence joins TRBV19 and TRBJ1-5; TRBD1 matches at 11 bases. CDR1 and CDR2 (germline): LNHDA, SQIVND (reference sequence). The V segment lost 9 bases and the J segment 7 bases; nucleotides outside the gene matches: 11. This CDR3 spans 15 amino acids. For the CDR3, the DNA is TGTGCCAGCATCCAAGGGACAGGGGGGAACCAGCCCCAGCATTTT. It yields the protein CASIQGTGGNQPQHF.

This rearrangement joins TRBV5-1 to TRBJ2-3; a possible D gene is TRBD2 (6 bases). This CDR3 has 14 amino acids. The V gene lost 7 bases and the J gene lost 2 bases, with 14 bases spanning the gap. Germline V CDR1 and CDR2: SGHRS, YFSETQ. This CDR3 reads CASRGTEITDTQYF. For the CDR3, the DNA is TGCGCCAGCCGGGGGACTGAAATCACAGATACGCAGTATTTT.

The V gene is TRBV4-3, the J gene TRBJ2-7; the match to TRBD2 covers 12 bases. The germline CDR1 and CDR2 sequences are LGHNA and YSLEER. This CDR3 region has 16 residues. After removal of 8 bases from V and 3 bases from J, the junction contained 11 bases not matched to a gene. The DNA of the CDR3 is TGCGCCAGCCGCCCCTCCCTAGCGGGAGGGCTCTACGAGCAGTACTTC. Its protein is CASRPSLAGGLYEQYF.

This clone has only one observation. The J gene is TRBJ2-1, the V gene TRBV18; D gene unclear. The CDR3 consists of 16 residues. Trimming stripped 0 bases from V and 8 bases from J, with 17 bases between. Germline V lookup: CDR1 KGHSH, CDR2 LQKENI. The CDR3 sequence is CASSPPENTPRDEQFF. The CDR3 DNA sequence: TGTGCCAGCTCACCACCGGAGAACACCCCTAGGGATGAGCAGTTCTTC. The full variable domain, its missing parts supplied by reference TRBV18 and TRBJ2-1, is NAGVMQNPRHLVRRRGQEARLRCSPMKGHSHVYWYRQLPEEGLKFMVYLQKENIIDESGMPKERFSAEFPKEGPSILRIQQVVRGDSAAYFCASSPPENTPRDEQFFGPGTRLTVL.

The chain combines TRBV4-2 with TRBJ2-1, with 9 bases fitting TRBD1. CDR3 length: 16 amino acids. The germline V gene has CDR1 LGHNA and CDR2 YNFKEQ. The V gene end was trimmed by 0 bases and the J gene end by 5 bases; junction bases not matched to a gene: 5. The CDR3 DNA reads as TGTGCCAGCAGCCAAGATCCGGGACAGGGAAACAATGAGCAGTTCTTC. Translating gives CASSQDPGQGNNEQFF.

The chain links TRBV6-5 to TRBJ2-5, with D perhaps given as TRBD1 or TRBD2 (5 bases each). The DNA matches TRBJ2-7 better at its end, which makes the J call doubtful. This CDR3 contains 16 residues. Germline V gives CDR1 MNHEY, CDR2 SVGAGI. CDR3 protein: CASSYPRRGWYYEQYF. CDR3 nucleotide sequence: TGTGCCAGCAGTTACCCTCGTCGGGGCTGGTACTACGAGCAGTACTTC.

The chain uses TRBV5-1 and TRBJ1-4, with D hard to call. CDR1 and CDR2 (germline): SGHRS, YFSETQ. This CDR3 region has 16 residues. Trimming took off 4 bases at V and 7 bases at J, with 20 bases between the two ends. The CDR3 DNA sequence: TGCGCCAGCAGCCGGAGCACGGTTACGGGCGGTGAAAAACTGTTTTTT. It specifies CASSRSTVTGGEKLFF.

The chain employs TRBV19 and TRBJ1-4; no definite D call. The CDR3 runs to 14 residues. Germline V gives CDR1 LNHDA, CDR2 SQIVND (reference sequence). Trimming left V 5 bases short and J 5 bases short, with 12 bases between. CDR3 DNA sequence: TGTGCCAGTAGTCACCCCCAGCCCAATGAAAAACTGTTTTTT. As protein: CASSHPQPNEKLFF. Using reference TRBV19 and TRBJ1-4 for the parts outside the CDR3, the full variable domain is DGGITQSPKYLFRKEGQNVTLSCEQNLNHDAMYWYRQDPGQGLRLIYYSQIVNDFQKGDIAEGYSVSREKKESFPLTVTSAQKNPTAFYLCASSHPQPNEKLFFGSGTQLSVL.

The genes are TRBV7-9 and TRBJ2-3; TRBD1 agrees at 7 bases. Germline CDR1 is SEHNR and CDR2 is FQNEAQ (reference sequence). Unmatched junction bases numbered 3, after V lost 1 base and J lost 2 bases. CDR3 length: 15 amino acids. Here the CDR3 DNA reads TGTGCCAGCAGCTTAGAGGGGGCCCTCACAGATACGCAGTATTTT. Translation: CASSLEGALTDTQYF.

This sequence joins TRBV6-5 and TRBJ2-5, with TRBD2 as a possible D gene (6 bases). The V gene lost 6 bases and the J gene lost 1 base, with 9 bases spanning the gap. The CDR3 is 13 residues long. Per the germline V gene, CDR1 is MNHEY and CDR2 is SVGAGI. CDR3 sequence: CASRRTIQETQYF. DNA for the CDR3: TGTGCCAGCAGGCGGACTATCCAAGAGACCCAGTACTTC.

The chain employs TRBV7-9 and TRBJ1-3; possibly TRBD1 for D (5 bases). Trimming took off 5 bases at V and 2 bases at J, with 13 bases between the two ends. CDR3 length: 15 amino acids. CDR1 is SEHNR and CDR2 is FQNEAQ in the germline V gene (reference sequence). This CDR3 is CASSQSTRAGNTIYF. For the CDR3, the DNA is TGTGCCAGCAGCCAATCCACCAGGGCTGGAAACACCATATATTTT.

This clone has a single count. The rearrangement joins TRBV6-6 to TRBJ2-7; 14 nucleotides align to TRBD2. V was pared by 3 bases and J by 6 bases, with 7 bases of the junction left unmatched. CDR1 is MNHNY and CDR2 is SVGAGI in the germline V gene (reference sequence). The CDR3 contains 16 residues. The CDR3 is CASSYSGTSGRVEQYF. CDR3 bases: TGTGCCAGCAGTTATTCCGGGACTAGCGGGAGAGTCGAGCAGTACTTC.

A word on this clone: Additional DNA sequences in this sample encode the identical CDR3. The CDR3 loop is CASSPQNTEAFF. The CDR3 coding sequence is TGTGCCAGCTCACCTCAGAACACTGAAGCTTTCTTT. This sequence joins TRBV18 and TRBJ1-1; D is uncertain. Trimming took 3 bases from V and 1 from J, leaving 3 bases between them. Germline V gives CDR1 KGHSH, CDR2 LQKENI. CDR3 length equals 12 residues. Complete variable domain (other parts from reference TRBV18 and TRBJ1-1): NAGVMQNPRHLVRRRGQEARLRCSPMKGHSHVYWYRQLPEEGLKFMVYLQKENIIDESGMPKERFSAEFPKEGPSILRIQQVVRGDSAAYFCASSPQNTEAFFGQGTRLTVV.

J is TRBJ2-1 and V is TRBV28, with TRBD2 matching 8 bases. CDR3 length equals 15 residues. The junction had 2 bases not matched to a gene; V was cut back by 1 base and J by 3 bases. Germline CDR1 reads MDHEN; CDR2 reads SYDVKM. This chain's CDR3 is CASSLSSGFYNEQFF. CDR3 nucleotides: TGTGCCAGCAGTTTATCTAGCGGGTTCTACAATGAGCAGTTCTTC. Drawing the rest from reference TRBV28 and TRBJ2-1, the complete variable domain is DVKVTQSSRYLVKRTGEKVFLECVQDMDHENMFWYRQDPGLGLRLIYFSYDVKMKEKGDIPEGYSVSREKKERFSLILESASTNQTSMYLCASSLSSGFYNEQFFGPGTRLTVL.

V and J are TRBV6-5 and TRBJ1-3; no firm D call. Germline loops: CDR1 MNHEY, CDR2 SVGAGI. Trimming took off 7 bases at V and 3 bases at J, with 10 bases between the two ends. The CDR3 runs to 13 residues. The chain's CDR3 is CASKLDGGNTIYF. The CDR3 bases are TGTGCCAGCAAACTAGACGGTGGAAACACCATATATTTT.

CDR3 nucleotides: TGTGCCAGCAGTTTCGTACCTCTTGGCGGGATTTACAATGAGCAGTTCTTC. Translated: CASSFVPLGGIYNEQFF. The chain combines TRBV27 with TRBJ2-1, with D possibly matching TRBD2 (6 bases). This CDR3 has 17 amino acids. V lost 3 bases, J lost 4 bases, and 19 bases lay in between. Germline V gives CDR1 MNHEY, CDR2 SMNVEV (reference sequence).

This clone occurred a few times. Other DNA sequences in the sample encode the same CDR3. V is TRBV2 and J is TRBJ2-7; TRBD2 agrees at 9 bases. Germline CDR1 is SNHLY and CDR2 is FYNNEI. Losses at the gene ends were 6 bases for V and 0 bases for J; bases not matched to a gene: 3. The CDR3 is made up of 14 amino acids. The CDR3 sequence: CASRTSGSSYEQYF. As DNA, the CDR3 is TGTGCCAGCAGGACTAGCGGAAGCTCCTACGAGCAGTACTTC.

Comments on this clone: This sample also contains other DNA sequences that code for the same CDR3. The chain carries TRBV6-5 and TRBJ1-2, with D possibly being TRBD1 (6 bases). Germline lookup yields CDR1 MNHEY and CDR2 SVGAGI. The CDR3 length is 14 residues. Trimming took off 2 bases at V and 3 bases at J, with 10 bases between the two ends. The CDR3 region is CASSYLGGDYGYTF. The CDR3 nucleotides read TGTGCCAGCAGTTACCTCGGGGGCGACTATGGCTACACCTTC.

V and J are TRBV30 and TRBJ2-6, with D unclear. The CDR3 extends over 13 amino acids. CDR1 is GTSNPN and CDR2 is SVGIG in the germline V gene (reference sequence). Trimming cost V 2 bases and J 4 bases, with 6 bases left between them. The CDR3 bases are TGTGCCTGGAGTATTTCCGGGGCCAACGTCCTGACTTTC. Translating it yields CAWSISGANVLTF.

V and J are TRBV6-5 and TRBJ2-3; 10 bases agree with TRBD1. The V gene end was trimmed by 8 bases and the J gene end by 3 bases; junction bases not matched to a gene: 5. This CDR3 has 14 amino acids. Germline V gene lookup returns CDR1 MNHEY and CDR2 SVGAGI. In nucleotides, the CDR3 is TGTGCCAGCCGCAGGACAGGGGGGACAGATACGCAGTATTTT. It is translated as CASRRTGGTDTQYF.

The chain employs TRBV14 and TRBJ1-2, with D uncertain. The germline V gene has CDR1 SGHDN and CDR2 FVKESK. The length of the CDR3 is 15 residues. The germline V and J ends were trimmed by 0 bases and 1 base, with 9 bases remaining between them. The CDR3 coding sequence is TGTGCCAGCAGCCAAGATGGCCGTTTTAACTATGGCTACACCTTC. This sequence encodes CASSQDGRFNYGYTF.

The V gene is TRBV7-6, the J gene TRBJ2-5; D may be TRBD2 (5 bases). The germline V gene encodes CDR1 SGHVS and CDR2 FNYEAQ. The CDR3 extends over 15 amino acids. The V end lost 3 bases, the J end lost 3 bases, and 14 bases lay between the germline ends. CDR3 DNA: TGTGCCAGCAGCTTCGAGGGTGGGGAGAAAGAGACCCAGTACTTC. It codes for CASSFEGGEKETQYF.

This chain joins TRBV27 and TRBJ1-2; 12 bases agree with TRBD1. The CDR3 is 16 amino acids. Germline V CDR1 and CDR2: MNHEY, SMNVEV (reference sequence). Trimming removed 5 bases from V and 5 bases from J; junction bases left unmatched: 9. For the CDR3, the DNA is TGTGCCAGCAGTACATCCGGGACAGGGGGCTTTTATGGCTACACCTTC. Protein product: CASSTSGTGGFYGYTF.

This chain links TRBV7-9 with TRBJ1-2; unclear D gene. The CDR3 is 12 amino acids. Trimming removed 2 bases from V and 4 bases from J, with 5 bases in between. Germline assignment: CDR1 SEHNR and CDR2 FQNEAQ (reference sequence). CDR3 amino acids: CASSLQSYGYTF. Here the CDR3 DNA reads TGTGCCAGCAGCTTACAGAGCTATGGCTACACCTTC.

For this clone: The sample has other DNA sequences that encode this CDR3 too. The chain recombines TRBV29-1 with TRBJ2-5; tentative D call: TRBD2 (6 bases). Germline-derived CDR1 and CDR2 are SQVTM and ANQGSEA. V shed 7 bases and J shed 4 bases, with 10 bases lying between them. CDR3 length equals 11 residues. The CDR3 protein is CSASGGETQYF. The CDR3, as DNA: TGCAGCGCTTCCGGGGGAGAGACCCAGTACTTC. The full variable domain, rest sourced from reference TRBV29-1 and TRBJ2-5, is SAVISQKPSRDICQRGTSLTIQCQVDSQVTMMFWYRQQPGQSLTLIATANQGSEATYESGFVIDKFPISRPNLTFSTLTVSNMSPEDSSIYLCSASGGETQYFGPGTRLLVL.

The chain joins TRBV4-2 to TRBJ2-5, with 12 bases that match TRBD2. Germline V gene data show CDR1 as LGHNA and CDR2 as YNFKEQ. The CDR3 consists of 17 residues. The V gene end was trimmed by 3 bases and the J gene end by 4 bases; junction bases not matched to a gene: 9. CDR3 region: CASSHSLLAGGGETQYF. The CDR3 region has the DNA TGTGCCAGCAGCCATTCACTCCTAGCGGGAGGGGGAGAGACCCAGTACTTC.